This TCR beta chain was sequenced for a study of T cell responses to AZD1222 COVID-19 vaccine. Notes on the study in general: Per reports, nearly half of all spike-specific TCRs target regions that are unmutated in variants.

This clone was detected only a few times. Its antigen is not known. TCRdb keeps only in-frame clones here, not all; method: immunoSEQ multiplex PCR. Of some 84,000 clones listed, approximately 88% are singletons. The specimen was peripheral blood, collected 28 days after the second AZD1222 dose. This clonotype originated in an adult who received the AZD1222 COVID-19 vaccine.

CDR3 region: CASKYETQYF. CDR3 bases: TGTGCCAGCAAGTATGAGACCCAGTACTTC. V gene TRBV2 combines with J gene TRBJ2-5; no firm D call. The CDR3 sequence is 10 residues long. Germline CDR1 reads SNHLY; CDR2 reads FYNNEI. Trimming pared 7 bases from V and 5 bases from J, leaving 5 bases between.